The 28 T cell receptor beta chains below come from one sample, sequenced in a study of blood T cell repertoires in COVID-19. This table comes from immunoSEQ multiplex PCR, and its TCRdb copy is limited to in-frame clones, with some not included. The sample includes about 250,000 clones, about four fifths seen only once; the top ten take around 3.3%. Sequences were obtained from PBMCs or T cells enriched from blood (not recorded which). Source of these receptors: a woman in her forties who had been exposed to COVID-19.

The chain carries TRBV28 and TRBJ1-1, with 11 bases that match TRBD1. In germline, CDR1 is MDHEN, CDR2 SYDVKM. This CDR3 has 19 amino acids. V lost 4 bases to trimming and J lost 1 base; unmatched junction nucleotides: 14. The CDR3 region has the DNA TGTGCCAGCAGTTCAGAGGGGGACAGGGGGAATGAAGAGAACACTGAAGCTTTCTTT. It is translated as CASSSEGDRGNEENTEAFF.

The chain carries TRBV7-3 and TRBJ1-2; 11 bases fit TRBD1. V lost 5 bases, J lost 4 bases, and 9 bases stayed unmatched. The CDR3 extends over 16 amino acids. Germline lookup yields CDR1 SGHTA and CDR2 FQGTGA. The chain's CDR3 is CASSQPGQGAVYGYTF. The DNA of the CDR3 is TGTGCCAGCAGCCAACCCGGACAGGGGGCAGTCTATGGCTACACCTTC.

The chain recombines TRBV7-8 with TRBJ2-3; TRBD2 aligns across 9 bases. Germline CDR1 reads SGHVS; CDR2 reads FQNEAQ. The CDR3 consists of 15 residues. With 5 bases clipped from V and 1 base from J, the junction kept 4 bases outside the gene matches. The CDR3 DNA sequence: TGTGCCAGCAGCCGCGGGAGGGGAGGCACAGATACGCAGTATTTT. Its translation: CASSRGRGGTDTQYF.

The CDR3 coding sequence is TGTGCCAGCAGGCGCGGCGGGGGGGCGTCCTACGAGCAGTACTTC. Its protein product is CASRRGGGASYEQYF. V and J are TRBV9 and TRBJ2-7; 9 nucleotides agree with TRBD2. The trim removed 5 bases at V and 1 base at J, leaving 7 bases unmatched. Per the germline V gene, CDR1 is SGDLS and CDR2 is YYNGEE. The CDR3 sequence is 15 residues long.

The V gene is TRBV5-1, the J gene TRBJ2-5; maybe TRBD2 (6 bases). In germline, CDR1 is SGHRS, CDR2 YFSETQ. Trimming took 0 bases from V and 1 from J, leaving 10 bases between them. This CDR3 comprises 15 residues. The CDR3 sequence is CASSLVAGSQETQYF. DNA of the CDR3: TGCGCCAGCAGCTTGGTCGCGGGGAGCCAAGAGACCCAGTACTTC.

V usage is TRBV3-1 (or the pseudogene TRBV3-2) and J usage is TRBJ2-3; 7 bases fit TRBD2. The CDR3 has 20 amino acids. Trimming cost V 1 base and J 2 bases; bases outside gene matches: 18. CDR1 LGHDT and CDR2 YNNKEL come from the germline V gene (reference sequence). This CDR3 is CASSQGTNIYSGAPTDTQYF. CDR3 DNA: TGTGCCAGCAGCCAAGGGACAAATATTTACAGCGGGGCCCCCACAGATACGCAGTATTTT.

The chain employs TRBV18 and TRBJ1-1; perhaps TRBD1 as D (5 bases). The CDR3 length is 15 residues. Trimming took 3 bases from V and 0 from J, leaving 11 bases between them. Germline CDR1 reads KGHSH; CDR2 reads LQKENI. The CDR3 nucleotides read TGTGCCAGCTCACCCATATCAGGGATGAACACTGAAGCTTTCTTT. Encoded protein: CASSPISGMNTEAFF. The variable domain in full, completed from reference TRBV18 and TRBJ1-1, reads NAGVMQNPRHLVRRRGQEARLRCSPMKGHSHVYWYRQLPEEGLKFMVYLQKENIIDESGMPKERFSAEFPKEGPSILRIQQVVRGDSAAYFCASSPISGMNTEAFFGQGTRLTVV.

The chain uses TRBV28 and TRBJ2-6; D is perhaps TRBD2 (6 bases). The germline V and J ends were trimmed by 1 base and 2 bases, with 6 bases remaining between them. CDR3 length equals 15 residues. Germline CDR1 reads MDHEN; CDR2 reads SYDVKM. Here the CDR3 reads CASSLSGAGANVLTF. The CDR3 DNA is TGTGCCAGCAGTTTATCGGGGGCTGGGGCCAACGTCCTGACTTTC.

This clone turned up a few times. The chain carries TRBV2 and TRBJ2-1, with D possibly TRBD1 on 5 matching bases. V dropped 8 bases and J dropped 6 bases, with 11 bases sitting between them. This CDR3 region has 12 residues. Germline CDR1 SNHLY, CDR2 FYNNEI. Here the CDR3 DNA reads TGTGCCAGCGCCCTACAGGCCAATGAGCAGTTCTTC. This sequence encodes CASALQANEQFF.

The sample holds a few counts of this clone. V and J are TRBV5-1 and TRBJ1-4; D unresolved. CDR3 length: 14 amino acids. Germline V gives CDR1 SGHRS, CDR2 YFSETQ. V dropped 1 base and J dropped 4 bases, with 8 bases sitting between them. The DNA for the CDR3 is TGCGCCAGCAGCTTGCTACCGAGTAATGAAAAACTGTTTTTT. Translating it yields CASSLLPSNEKLFF.

The CDR3 coding sequence is TGTGCCAGCAGTTACACGGACGGGGTCAATTACGAGCAGTACTTC. This gives the protein CASSYTDGVNYEQYF. The V and J genes are TRBV6-5 and TRBJ2-7, with D possibly being TRBD2 (5 bases). The CDR3 contains 15 residues. With 2 bases removed from V and 4 bases from J, the gap between germline ends came to 15 bases. Germline lookup yields CDR1 MNHEY and CDR2 SVGAGI.

This clone was counted once. V usage is TRBV5-1 and J usage is TRBJ1-5; D possibly corresponds to TRBD1 (5 bases). The CDR3 contains 16 residues. Germline-derived CDR1 and CDR2 are SGHRS and YFSETQ. The V gene lost 0 bases and the J gene lost 0 bases, with 10 bases spanning the gap. CDR3 in DNA: TGCGCCAGCAGCTTGGTCCGACAGATTAGCAATCAGCCCCAGCATTTT. This sequence encodes CASSLVRQISNQPQHF.

This sequence joins TRBV28 and TRBJ2-5, with 8 bases identical to TRBD2. This CDR3 spans 16 amino acids. The J segment lost 9 bases and the V segment lost 9 bases, leaving 21 bases of the junction unmatched. The germline gives CDR1 MDHEN, CDR2 SYDVKM. In DNA, the CDR3 is TGTGCCAGTCACCGGGAGCGGGGGACTTCCAGGGCGGCCCAGTACTTC. Its translation: CASHRERGTSRAAQYF.

In this sample, this clone turned up once. This chain links TRBV3-1 (or the pseudogene TRBV3-2) with TRBJ2-7; D is possibly TRBD2 (7 bases). In germline, CDR1 is LGHDT, CDR2 YNNKEL (reference sequence). The CDR3 consists of 14 residues. V gave up 7 bases and J gave up 3 bases, with 16 bases separating them. The DNA of the CDR3 is TGTGCCAGCACCCGAGGGGGGGCGATCTACGAGCAGTACTTC. Protein sequence: CASTRGGAIYEQYF.

The chain couples TRBV19 to TRBJ1-5; 9 nucleotides match TRBD1. V lost 4 bases, J lost 7 bases, and 8 bases stayed unmatched. Per the germline V gene, CDR1 is LNHDA and CDR2 is SQIVND (reference sequence). This CDR3 spans 15 amino acids. The CDR3 region is CASSTGTGWGQPQHF. The CDR3 DNA reads as TGTGCCAGTAGTACGGGGACAGGGTGGGGCCAGCCCCAGCATTTT.

The rearrangement uses TRBV4-1 and TRBJ1-4, with D possibly matching TRBD1 (5 bases). The V and J ends lost 0 bases and 14 bases respectively, with 22 bases between them. Germline lookup yields CDR1 MGHRA and CDR2 YSYEKL. The length of the CDR3 is 16 residues. The chain's CDR3 is CASSQDLSRPQGALFF. The DNA for the CDR3 is TGCGCCAGCAGCCAAGATTTGTCTCGGCCGCAGGGCGCGCTGTTTTTT.

This clone was recorded at least ten times. V gene TRBV5-1 combines with J gene TRBJ1-1, with 7 nucleotides matching TRBD1. There are 13 residues in the CDR3. The V segment lost 4 bases and the J segment 4 bases; nucleotides outside the gene matches: 4. The germline gives CDR1 SGHRS, CDR2 YFSETQ. CDR3 DNA sequence: TGCGCCAGCAGCCTACCAGGGGGCACTGAAGCTTTCTTT. This sequence encodes CASSLPGGTEAFF. The full variable domain, with the rest looked up from reference TRBV5-1 and TRBJ1-1, is KAGVTQTPRYLIKTRGQQVTLSCSPISGHRSVSWYQQTPGQGLQFLFEYFSETQRNKGNFPGRFSGRQFSNSRSEMNVSTLELGDSALYLCASSLPGGTEAFFGQGTRLTVV.

This chain joins TRBV19 and TRBJ2-3; the match to TRBD2 covers 11 bases. The junction had 3 bases not matched to a gene; V was cut back by 5 bases and J by 5 bases. This CDR3 spans 14 amino acids. Germline V gene sequence: CDR1 LNHDA, CDR2 SQIVND (reference sequence). The CDR3 bases are TGTGCCAGTAGTTTAGCGGGGGGGCAAGATACGCAGTATTTT. This translates into CASSLAGGQDTQYF.

This clone was seen once. The chain is built from TRBV2 and TRBJ1-5; D not certain. There are 13 residues in the CDR3. V lost 2 bases and J lost 7, with 9 bases in between. Germline assignment: CDR1 SNHLY and CDR2 FYNNEI. The CDR3: CASSEIADQPQHF. The CDR3 DNA reads TGTGCCAGCAGTGAAATAGCTGACCAGCCCCAGCATTTT.

The chain couples TRBV4-2 to TRBJ2-1; D is possibly TRBD2 (6 bases). This CDR3 region has 17 residues. Per germline, CDR1 LGHNA and CDR2 YNFKEQ. Trimming took off 0 bases at V and 0 bases at J, with 12 bases between the two ends. As DNA, the CDR3 is TGTGCCAGCAGCCAAGATTCGGGGGAACGCTCCTACAATGAGCAGTTCTTC. Translation: CASSQDSGERSYNEQFF.

This sequence joins TRBV30 and TRBJ1-4; 8 nucleotides agree with TRBD1. CDR3 length: 12 amino acids. V was clipped by 4 bases and J by 6 bases; unmatched bases: 1. The germline V gene has CDR1 GTSNPN and CDR2 SVGIG (reference sequence). The CDR3 DNA follows: TGTGCCTGGACAGGGGGCGATGAAAAACTGTTTTTT. Translating gives CAWTGGDEKLFF.

The chain couples TRBV19 to TRBJ1-4; D is perhaps TRBD1 (5 bases). CDR1 and CDR2 (germline): LNHDA, SQIVND (reference sequence). V was clipped by 3 bases and J by 10 bases, with 27 bases between them. CDR3 length equals 18 residues. In DNA, the CDR3 is TGTGCCAGTAGTATGCCCCTCGGGTGGAGTTTGGACACCGGAAAACTGTTTTTT. It codes for CASSMPLGWSLDTGKLFF.

The genes are TRBV4-2 and TRBJ2-5; 11 nucleotides match TRBD2. After removal of 1 base from V and 5 bases from J, the junction contained 12 bases not matched to a gene. Germline V gene lookup returns CDR1 LGHNA and CDR2 YNFKEQ. This CDR3 is built from 18 residues. CDR3 region: CASSQATFTSGGSETQYF. CDR3 sequence (DNA): TGTGCCAGCAGCCAAGCCACTTTTACTAGCGGGGGCAGTGAGACCCAGTACTTC.

This clone has just a few counts. The chain uses TRBV11-2 and TRBJ1-1; a possible D gene is TRBD1 (5 bases). The CDR3 is 13 amino acids. Deletions cut 7 bases from V and 1 base from J, with 10 bases between. Germline values: CDR1 SGHAT, CDR2 FQNNGV. In DNA form, the CDR3 reads TGTGCCAGCACCATAAGGGGGAACACTGAAGCTTTCTTT. Protein product: CASTIRGNTEAFF.

V gene TRBV5-8 combines with J gene TRBJ2-7; D remains ambiguous. The CDR3 length is 12 residues. The V gene's germline CDR1 is SGHTS and CDR2 YDEGEE. Between the trimmed V and J ends, which lost 0 bases and 7 bases, there was a span of 8 bases. The CDR3 DNA follows: TGTGCCAGCAGCTTGGTACTTGATGAGCAGTACTTC. It translates to CASSLVLDEQYF.

The chain employs TRBV6-2 or TRBV6-3 and TRBJ1-1, with D uncertain. Trimming left V 6 bases short and J 4 bases short, with 12 bases between. CDR1 and CDR2 from the germline V gene are MNHEY and SVGEGT. The CDR3 is 13 amino acids. The CDR3 bases are TGTGCCAGCAGCTTGGCCATGTCCACTGAAGCTTTCTTT. Encoded protein: CASSLAMSTEAFF.

V is TRBV9 and J is TRBJ1-1; D gene ambiguous. Trimming cost V 3 bases and J 5 bases, with 11 bases left between them. This CDR3 contains 13 residues. CDR1 SGDLS and CDR2 YYNGEE come from the germline V gene. The CDR3 sequence is CASSASTGTEAFF. The CDR3 nucleotides read TGTGCCAGCAGCGCTTCCACGGGGACTGAAGCTTTCTTT.

V and J are TRBV7-7 and TRBJ2-3, with D perhaps TRBD2 (5 bases). This CDR3 region has 15 residues. Trimming left V 5 bases short and J 0 bases short, with 12 bases between. The V gene's germline CDR1 is SSHAT and CDR2 FNYEAQ (reference sequence). CDR3 in DNA: TGTGCCAGCAGCCCGGACGGGATAAGCACAGATACGCAGTATTTT. Its protein is CASSPDGISTDTQYF.